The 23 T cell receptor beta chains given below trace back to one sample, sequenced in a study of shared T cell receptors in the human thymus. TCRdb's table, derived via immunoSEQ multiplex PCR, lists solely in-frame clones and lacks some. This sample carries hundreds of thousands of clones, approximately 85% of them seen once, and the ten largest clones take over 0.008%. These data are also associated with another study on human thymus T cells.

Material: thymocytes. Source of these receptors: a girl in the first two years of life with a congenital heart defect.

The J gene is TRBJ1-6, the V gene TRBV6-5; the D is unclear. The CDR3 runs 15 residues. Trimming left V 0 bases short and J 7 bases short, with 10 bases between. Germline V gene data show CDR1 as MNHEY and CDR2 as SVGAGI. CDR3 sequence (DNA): TGTGCCAGCAGTTACTCCCGACGGGGAAATTCACCCCTCCACTTT. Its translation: CASSYSRRGNSPLHF.

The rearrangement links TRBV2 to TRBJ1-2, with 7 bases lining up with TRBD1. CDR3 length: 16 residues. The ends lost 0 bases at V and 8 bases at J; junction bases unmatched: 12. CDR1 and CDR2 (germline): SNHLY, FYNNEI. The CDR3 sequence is CASSEASLGTVGGYTF. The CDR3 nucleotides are TGTGCCAGCAGTGAAGCGAGTCTTGGGACAGTGGGAGGCTACACCTTC.

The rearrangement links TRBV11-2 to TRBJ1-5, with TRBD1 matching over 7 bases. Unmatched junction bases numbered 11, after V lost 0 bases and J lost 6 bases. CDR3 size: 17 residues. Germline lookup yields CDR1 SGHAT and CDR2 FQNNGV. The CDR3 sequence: CASSLEESHRGGQPQHF. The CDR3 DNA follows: TGTGCCAGCAGCTTAGAGGAGTCCCACAGGGGTGGTCAGCCCCAGCATTTT.

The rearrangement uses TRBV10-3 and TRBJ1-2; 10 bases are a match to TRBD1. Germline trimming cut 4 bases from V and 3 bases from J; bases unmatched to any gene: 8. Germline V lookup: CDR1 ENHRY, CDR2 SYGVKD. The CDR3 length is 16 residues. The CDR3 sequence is CAISVSGTGVHYGYTF. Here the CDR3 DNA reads TGTGCCATCAGTGTCTCCGGGACAGGGGTTCACTATGGCTACACCTTC.

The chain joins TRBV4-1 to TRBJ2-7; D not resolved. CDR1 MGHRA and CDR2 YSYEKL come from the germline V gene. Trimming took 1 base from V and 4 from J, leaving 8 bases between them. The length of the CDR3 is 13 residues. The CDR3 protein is CASSQALFYEQYF. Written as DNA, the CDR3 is TGCGCCAGCAGCCAAGCCCTTTTTTACGAGCAGTACTTC.

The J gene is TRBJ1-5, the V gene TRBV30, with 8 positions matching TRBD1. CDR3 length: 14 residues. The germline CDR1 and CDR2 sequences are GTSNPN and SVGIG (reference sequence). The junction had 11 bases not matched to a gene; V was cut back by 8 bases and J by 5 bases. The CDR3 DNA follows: TGTGCCGGAAGCCAGGGGGCCCAGGATCAGCCCCAGCATTTT. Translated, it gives CAGSQGAQDQPQHF.

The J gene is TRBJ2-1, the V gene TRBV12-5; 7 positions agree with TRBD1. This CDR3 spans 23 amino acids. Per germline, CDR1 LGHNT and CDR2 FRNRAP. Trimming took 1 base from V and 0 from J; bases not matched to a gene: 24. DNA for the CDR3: TGTGCTAGTGGTTTGGCGAAGCCAACGACAGGGAGTTTGAACCCTCCCTCCTACAATGAGCAGTTCTTC. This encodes CASGLAKPTTGSLNPPSYNEQFF.

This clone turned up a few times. Here the CDR3 DNA reads TGTGCCAGCAGTGAGCGACTAGGAAGAACTAAAGAGACCCAGTACTTC. As protein: CASSERLGRTKETQYF. The chain combines TRBV25-1 with TRBJ2-5; tentative D call: TRBD2 (6 bases). This CDR3 is 16 amino acids long. V lost 3 bases to trimming and J lost 3 bases, with 17 bases between them. Per the germline V gene, CDR1 is MGHDK and CDR2 is SYGVNS.

CDR3 in DNA: TGTGCCAGCAGCTTAGCGGGGCCTCCGGGACAGGGCCCTTACGAGCAGTACTTC. Amino acid sequence: CASSLAGPPGQGPYEQYF. This rearrangement joins TRBV7-9 to TRBJ2-7, with 9 bases lining up with TRBD1. The CDR3 sequence is 18 residues long. Looked up from germline, CDR1 is SEHNR and CDR2 is FQNEAQ (reference sequence). J lost 4 bases, V lost 0 bases, and 13 bases had no gene match. The full variable domain, completed using reference TRBV7-9 and TRBJ2-7, is DTGVSQNPRHKITKRGQNVTFRCDPISEHNRLYWYRQTLGQGPEFLTYFQNEAQLEKSRLLSDRFSAERPKGSFSTLEIQRTEQGDSAMYLCASSLAGPPGQGPYEQYFGPGTRLTVT.

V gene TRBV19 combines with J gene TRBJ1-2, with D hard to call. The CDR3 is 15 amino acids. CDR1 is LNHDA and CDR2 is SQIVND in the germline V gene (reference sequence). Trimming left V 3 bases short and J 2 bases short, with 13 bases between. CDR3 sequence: CASSIAGIRNYGYTF. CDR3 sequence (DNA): TGTGCCAGTAGTATTGCGGGGATCAGAAACTATGGCTACACCTTC. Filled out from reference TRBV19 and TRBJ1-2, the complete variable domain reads DGGITQSPKYLFRKEGQNVTLSCEQNLNHDAMYWYRQDPGQGLRLIYYSQIVNDFQKGDIAEGYSVSREKKESFPLTVTSAQKNPTAFYLCASSIAGIRNYGYTFGSGTRLTVV.

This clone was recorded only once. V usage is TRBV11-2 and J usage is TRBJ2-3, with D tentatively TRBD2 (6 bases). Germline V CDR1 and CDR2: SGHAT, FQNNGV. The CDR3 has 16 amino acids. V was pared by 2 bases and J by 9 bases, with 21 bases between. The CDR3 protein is CASSLSLGVTRGTQYF. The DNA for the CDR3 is TGTGCCAGCAGCTTATCTTTAGGTGTGACCCGGGGGACGCAGTATTTT.

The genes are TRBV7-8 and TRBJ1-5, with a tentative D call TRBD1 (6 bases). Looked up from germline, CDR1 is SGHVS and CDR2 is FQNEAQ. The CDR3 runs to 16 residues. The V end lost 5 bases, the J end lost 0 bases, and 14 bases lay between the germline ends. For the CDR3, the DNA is TGTGCCAGCAGCCCCCCCGGACAGCTTAGCAATCAGCCCCAGCATTTT. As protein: CASSPPGQLSNQPQHF.

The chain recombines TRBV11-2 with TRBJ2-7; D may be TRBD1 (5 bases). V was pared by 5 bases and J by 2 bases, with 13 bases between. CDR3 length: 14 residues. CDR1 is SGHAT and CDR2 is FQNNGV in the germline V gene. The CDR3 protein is CASSPRQSPYEQYF. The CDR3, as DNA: TGTGCCAGCAGCCCTAGACAGTCTCCCTACGAGCAGTACTTC.

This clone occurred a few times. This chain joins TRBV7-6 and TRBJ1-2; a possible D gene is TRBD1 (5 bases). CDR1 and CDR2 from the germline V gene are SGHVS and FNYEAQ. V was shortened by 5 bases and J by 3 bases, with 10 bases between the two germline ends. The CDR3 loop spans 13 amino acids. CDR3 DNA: TGTGCCAGCAGCCTGGACACGGACTATGGCTACACCTTC. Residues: CASSLDTDYGYTF.

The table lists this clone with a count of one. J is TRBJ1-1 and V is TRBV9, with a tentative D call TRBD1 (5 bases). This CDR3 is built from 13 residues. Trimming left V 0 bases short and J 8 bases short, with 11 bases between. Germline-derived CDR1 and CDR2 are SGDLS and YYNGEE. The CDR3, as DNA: TGTGCCAGCAGCGTAGGGAAAGACAGAGAAGCTTTCTTT. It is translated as CASSVGKDREAFF.

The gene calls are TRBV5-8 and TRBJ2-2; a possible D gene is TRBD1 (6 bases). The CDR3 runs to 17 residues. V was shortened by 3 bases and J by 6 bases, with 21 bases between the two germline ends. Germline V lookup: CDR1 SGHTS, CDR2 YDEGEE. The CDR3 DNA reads TGTGCCAGCAGCTCCACGTCAGGGGTGCGTTTCCCCGGGGAGCTGTTTTTT. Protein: CASSSTSGVRFPGELFF.

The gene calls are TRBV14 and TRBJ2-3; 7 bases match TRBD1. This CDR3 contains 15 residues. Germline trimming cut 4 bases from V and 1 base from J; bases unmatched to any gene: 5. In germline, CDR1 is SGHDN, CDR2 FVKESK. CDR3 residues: CASSPWTGCTDTQYF. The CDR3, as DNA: TGTGCCAGCAGCCCCTGGACAGGATGCACAGATACGCAGTATTTT.

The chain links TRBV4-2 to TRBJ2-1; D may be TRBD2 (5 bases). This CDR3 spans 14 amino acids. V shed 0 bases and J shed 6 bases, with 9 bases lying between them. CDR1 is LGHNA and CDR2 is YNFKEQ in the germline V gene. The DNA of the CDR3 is TGTGCCAGCAGCCAAGATACCGGGATCAATGAGCAGTTCTTC. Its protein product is CASSQDTGINEQFF.

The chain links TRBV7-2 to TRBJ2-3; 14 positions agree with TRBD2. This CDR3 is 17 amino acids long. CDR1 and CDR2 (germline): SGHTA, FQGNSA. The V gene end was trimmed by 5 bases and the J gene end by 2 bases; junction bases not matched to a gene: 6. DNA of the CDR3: TGTGCCAGCAGCCCTCGGACTAGCGGGGGGTACACAGATACGCAGTATTTT. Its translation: CASSPRTSGGYTDTQYF. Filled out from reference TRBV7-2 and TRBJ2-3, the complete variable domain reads GAGVSQSPSNKVTEKGKDVELRCDPISGHTALYWYRQSLGQGLEFLIYFQGNSAPDKSGLPSDRFSAERTGGSVSTLTIQRTQQEDSAVYLCASSPRTSGGYTDTQYFGPGTRLTVL.

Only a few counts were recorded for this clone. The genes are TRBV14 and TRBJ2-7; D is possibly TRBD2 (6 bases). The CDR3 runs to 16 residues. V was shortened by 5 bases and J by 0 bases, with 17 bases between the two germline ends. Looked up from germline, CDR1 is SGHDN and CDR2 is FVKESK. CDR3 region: CASSKWEAGHSYEQYF. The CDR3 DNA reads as TGTGCCAGCAGCAAATGGGAGGCGGGGCACTCCTACGAGCAGTACTTC.

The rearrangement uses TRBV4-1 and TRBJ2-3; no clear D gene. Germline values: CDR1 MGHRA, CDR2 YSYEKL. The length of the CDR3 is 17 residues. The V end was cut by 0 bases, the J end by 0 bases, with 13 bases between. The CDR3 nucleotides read TGCGCCAGCAGCCAAGATTATCCCGGCGGTAGCACAGATACGCAGTATTTT. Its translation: CASSQDYPGGSTDTQYF.

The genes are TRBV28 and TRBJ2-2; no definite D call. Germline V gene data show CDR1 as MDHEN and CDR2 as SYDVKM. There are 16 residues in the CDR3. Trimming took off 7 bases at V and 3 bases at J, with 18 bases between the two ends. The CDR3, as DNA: TGTGCCAGCACCCCCGCTCGGTACCACTACACCGGGGAGCTGTTTTTT. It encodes CASTPARYHYTGELFF.

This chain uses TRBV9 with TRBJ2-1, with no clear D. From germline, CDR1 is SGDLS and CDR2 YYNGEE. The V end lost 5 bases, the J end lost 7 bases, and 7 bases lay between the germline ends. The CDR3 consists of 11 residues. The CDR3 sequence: CASRSRNEQFF. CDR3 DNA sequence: TGTGCCAGCAGGTCGAGGAATGAGCAGTTCTTC.